A single TCR beta chain is shown here with its context. Its specificity is not known. The data belong to a study of cytomegalovirus exposure and HLA in healthy donors. The overall study: Unique TCRs numbering some 80 million, obtained from HLA-typed donors, made up an early data release.

This PCR relied on a set of 60 Vbeta primers and 13 Jbeta primers. Produced via immunoSEQ multiplex PCR; TCRdb's table is partial and in-frame only. The table lists 150,000 to 200,000 clones, approximately 70% of them singletons. Germline loops: CDR1 LGHNA, CDR2 YNFKEQ. The CDR3 is 15 residues long. V lost 3 bases, J lost 4 bases, and 15 bases lay in between. Study-wide results and limits: Reports showed the classifier diagnosing cytomegalovirus status with high specificity and sensitivity. TCR beta V- and J-gene trimming was later associated with a missense DCLRE1C variant.

The receptor comes from a woman in her late teens or twenties in good health and CMV-seropositive. Sequenced: PBMCs. The rearrangement uses TRBV4-2 and TRBJ1-2; TRBD1 might be the D (5 bases). CDR3 coding DNA: TGTGCCAGCAGCCAGGGGCCAGGAGAAGGCTATGGCTACACCTTC. It translates to CASSQGPGEGYGYTF.